These T cell receptor beta chains were read from a single sample in a study of cytomegalovirus exposure and HLA in healthy donors. Generated by immunoSEQ multiplex PCR, the TCRdb table keeps only in-frame clones and is missing some. The table has 150,000 to 200,000 clones, around four fifths seen once; the top ten hold approximately 1%. Material: PBMCs. The receptors come from a girl aged 2-9 years in good health and CMV-seropositive. Each CDR3 is given with its conserved first and last residue. Fields, in order: D gene, clone size, CDR3 length, V gene, J gene, CDR3 protein, CDR3 DNA. D genes are given only for firm matches. Expanded clones get a size class; other rows say once, few or many, or leave the size out.

NA,NA,15,TRBV28,TRBJ1-2,CASIPGRGIDYGYTF,TGTGCCAGCATTCCCGGCAGGGGAATTGACTATGGCTACACCTTC
TRBD1,NA,15,TRBV30,TRBJ2-7,CAWSGSGRGPDEQYF,TGTGCCTGGAGTGGCTCCGGCAGGGGGCCCGACGAGCAGTACTTC
TRBD1,NA,14,TRBV10-2,TRBJ1-1,CASRWQGGNTEAFF,TGCGCCAGCAGGTGGCAGGGGGGGAACACTGAAGCTTTCTTT
NA,NA,16,TRBV2,TRBJ1-4,CASVGKVGDSNEKLFF,TGTGCCAGCGTCGGGAAGGTGGGGGACTCGAATGAAAAACTGTTTTTT
NA,NA,11,TRBV30,TRBJ2-3,CASHYSDTQYF,TGTGCCTCCCACTACTCAGATACGCAGTATTTT
TRBD2,NA,13,TRBV19,TRBJ2-5,CASRERGSETQYF,TGTGCCAGTAGAGAGCGGGGATCAGAGACCCAGTACTTC
NA,NA,13,TRBV29-1,TRBJ1-1,CSVEDRGNTEAFF,TGCAGCGTTGAAGATCGCGGGAACACTGAAGCTTTCTTT
NA,NA,14,TRBV7-9,TRBJ1-5,CASSLEGPNQPQHF,TGTGCCAGCAGCTTGGAGGGGCCCAATCAGCCCCAGCATTTT
NA,NA,15,TRBV5-5,TRBJ2-3,CASSLVLAYTDTQYF,TGTGCCAGCAGCTTGGTCCTAGCCTATACAGATACGCAGTATTTT
NA,NA,11,TRBV27,TRBJ2-5,CASSFRETQYF,TGTGCCAGCAGTTTCCGAGAGACCCAGTACTTC
NA,NA,14,TRBV2,TRBJ2-7,CAGQSEGVGYEQYF,TGTGCCGGGCAATCGGAGGGAGTAGGCTACGAGCAGTACTTC
NA,once,13,TRBV5-1,TRBJ2-1,CASSSLANNEQFF,TGCGCCAGCAGCTCCCTGGCCAACAATGAGCAGTTCTTC
NA,NA,16,TRBV11-2,TRBJ2-5,CASSLGPYGAQETQYF,TGTGCCAGCAGCTTAGGTCCCTATGGGGCCCAAGAGACCCAGTACTTC